This is a list of T cell receptor beta chains from one sample in a study of beta chain features in type 1 diabetes. Libraries were prepared by immunoSEQ multiplex PCR; TCRdb keeps only in-frame clonotypes and omits some of them. The sample contains around 340,000 clones, less than 10% of which appear only once. What was sequenced was central memory CD4+ T cells from blood. The receptors come from a woman between 18 and 29 years old in good health. CDR3s include the opening cysteine and the closing phenylalanine or tryptophan. A D gene is named only where the DNA matches it firmly. Clone size is not always given. Where it is, it says once, few, many or a class for expanded clones.

J,V,D,size,DNA,CDR3
TRBJ2-7,TRBV13,.,few,TGTGCCAGCAGCTTAGTAGGAGGGACCGGCTACGAGCAGTACTTC,CASSLVGGTGYEQYF
TRBJ1-5,TRBV2,.,few,TGTGCCAGCAGTGAAGATAGTAAGGGAACGAGGCATTTT,CASSEDSKGTRHF
TRBJ2-1,TRBV28,TRBD2,few,TGTGCCAGCAGTTTATCTGTCGCGGGAGGGAGGAATGAGCAGTTCTTC,CASSLSVAGGRNEQFF
TRBJ2-1,TRBV18,.,few,TGTGCCAGCTCACCGAATGGGAATGAGCAGTTCTTC,CASSPNGNEQFF
TRBJ2-7,TRBV11-3,.,few,TGTGCCAGCAGCTCCCTTTTTCGAGGGGAGCAGTACTTC,CASSSLFRGEQYF
TRBJ2-1,TRBV29-1,.,.,TGCAGCGGTCGACGAGGCCGATACAATGAGCAGTTCTTC,CSGRRGRYNEQFF
TRBJ1-4,TRBV29-1,TRBD1,.,TGCAGCGTTAGCAGGGGGACAACTAATGAAAAACTGTTTTTT,CSVSRGTTNEKLFF
TRBJ2-2,TRBV28,TRBD2,.,TGTGCCAGCAGTTTAGGACTAGCGGGGAACACCGGGGAGCTGTTTTTT,CASSLGLAGNTGELFF
TRBJ1-5,TRBV2,.,few,TGTGCCAGCAGGGAGGGGATTCTGGGCAATCAGCCCCAGCATTTT,CASREGILGNQPQHF
TRBJ2-6,TRBV28,.,.,TGTGCCAGCAGTTTAATAGGCCTGAGGTCTGGGGCCAACGTCCTGACTTTC,CASSLIGLRSGANVLTF
TRBJ2-5,TRBV4-2,TRBD2,.,TGTGCCAGCAGCCAAGAGCGAGCTAGCGGGAGGGAAAAGACCCAGTACTTC,CASSQERASGREKTQYF
TRBJ2-1,TRBV15,TRBD1,.,TGTGCCACCAGCAGAGAGACCGCGACAGGGGTCAATGAGCAGTTCTTC,CATSRETATGVNEQFF
TRBJ2-7,TRBV10-3,TRBD1,.,TGTGCCATCAGTGAAAACAGGGGTTCCGAGCAGTACTTC,CAISENRGSEQYF
TRBJ2-7,TRBV7-8,TRBD1,many,TGTGCCAGCAACCCTTACCGGGACAGATTTTACGAGCAGTACTTC,CASNPYRDRFYEQYF
TRBJ1-5,TRBV2,.,many,TGTGCCAGCAGTGGTGGGGGCAATCAGCCCCAGCATTTT,CASSGGGNQPQHF
TRBJ1-5,TRBV10-3,TRBD1,many,TGTGCCACCCGGACAGGGGACAATCAGCCCCAGCATTTT,CATRTGDNQPQHF
TRBJ2-3,TRBV7-9,TRBD2,many,TGTGCCAGCAGCCCTAGGGGCGGGAGAACAGATACGCAGTATTTT,CASSPRGGRTDTQYF
TRBJ2-5,TRBV7-9,.,few,TGTGCCAGCAGGGATATGCAAGAGACCCAGTACTTC,CASRDMQETQYF
TRBJ2-3,TRBV6-1,.,few,TGTGCCAGCATTCCTCCAGGGGTCACAGATACGCAGTATTTT,CASIPPGVTDTQYF
TRBJ2-5,TRBV7-2,TRBD2,.,TGTGCCAGCAGCTTGGTGGCACTAGCGGGAGTGCGAGAGACCCAGTACTTC,CASSLVALAGVRETQYF
TRBJ1-2,TRBV18,.,.,TGTGCCAGCTCACCACCGCTCGGACCGGGCTATGGCTACACCTTC,CASSPPLGPGYGYTF
TRBJ2-5,TRBV25-1,TRBD2,few,TGTGCCAGCAGAGCGGGAAGCTTGGAGACCCAGTACTTC,CASRAGSLETQYF
TRBJ2-7,TRBV6-6,.,few,TGTGCCACCTCGATCTTCTACGAGCAGTACTTC,CATSIFYEQYF
TRBJ2-2,TRBV5-1,.,.,TGCGCCAGCACGGGGACTCCCACGAACACCGGGGAGCTGTTTTTT,CASTGTPTNTGELFF
TRBJ2-4,TRBV5-4,.,.,TGCGCCAGCAGCCAAGATTGGGCCAAAAACATTCAGTACTTC,CASSQDWAKNIQYF
TRBJ2-3,TRBV7-9,.,.,TGTGCCAGCAGCTTATATGGGGATACGCAGTATTTT,CASSLYGDTQYF
TRBJ2-7,TRBV25-1,.,.,TGTGCCAGCAGTCCAGAACCGGGGACCGCAGCCTACGAGCAGTACTTC,CASSPEPGTAAYEQYF
TRBJ1-1,TRBV18,.,.,TGTGCCAGCTCACCACCGAAAGGGGTTATGAACACTGAAGCTTTCTTT,CASSPPKGVMNTEAFF
TRBJ2-7,TRBV7-3,.,.,TGTGCCAGCAGCTTCGGCCACGGGAGCTACTACGAGCAGTACTTC,CASSFGHGSYYEQYF
TRBJ2-6,TRBV21-1,.,.,TGTGCCAGCAGTCGTGGACAGGGGGTAGCTGGGGCCAACGTCCTGACTTTC,CASSRGQGVAGANVLTF
TRBJ2-7,TRBV28,.,.,TGTGCCAGCAGTATCCGGGCAGGGGCCTACGAGCAGTACTTC,CASSIRAGAYEQYF
TRBJ2-3,TRBV5-6,TRBD2,few,TGTGCCAGCTGTATTAGCGGGATTGAGAATACGCAGTATTTT,CASCISGIENTQYF
TRBJ2-7,TRBV18,.,few,TGTGCCAGCTCACCGACAGACTACGAGCAGTACTTC,CASSPTDYEQYF
TRBJ2-3,TRBV4-3,TRBD2,few,TGCGCCAGCAGCCAAGGGAATGGCGGGAGGACAGATACGCAGTATTTT,CASSQGNGGRTDTQYF
TRBJ2-1,TRBV7-9,.,many,TGTGCCAGCAGCTTGGTGTGGAGGGCGGGTGAGCAGTTCTTC,CASSLVWRAGEQFF
TRBJ1-5,TRBV28,.,many,TGTGCCAGCAGTCCTGGGCAGGGATCGGATAGCAATCAGCCCCAGCATTTT,CASSPGQGSDSNQPQHF